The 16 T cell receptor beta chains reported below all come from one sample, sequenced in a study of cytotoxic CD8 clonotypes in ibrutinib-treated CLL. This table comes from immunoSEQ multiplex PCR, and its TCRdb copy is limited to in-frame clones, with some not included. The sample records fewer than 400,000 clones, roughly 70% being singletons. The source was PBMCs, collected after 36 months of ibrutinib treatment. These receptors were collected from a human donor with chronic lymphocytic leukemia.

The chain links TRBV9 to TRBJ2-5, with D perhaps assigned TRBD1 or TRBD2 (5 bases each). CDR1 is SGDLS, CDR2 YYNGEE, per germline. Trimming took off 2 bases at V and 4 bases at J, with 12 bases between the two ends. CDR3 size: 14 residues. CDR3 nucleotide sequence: TGTGCCAGCAGCGTGGGGGTAATCGGAGAGACCCAGTACTTC. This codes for CASSVGVIGETQYF.

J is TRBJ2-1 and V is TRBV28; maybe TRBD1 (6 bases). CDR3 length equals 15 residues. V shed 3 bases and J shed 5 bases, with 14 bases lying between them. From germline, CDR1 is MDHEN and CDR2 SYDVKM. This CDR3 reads CASSLMAGANNEQFF. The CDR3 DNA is TGTGCCAGCAGTTTGATGGCAGGGGCTAACAATGAGCAGTTCTTC.

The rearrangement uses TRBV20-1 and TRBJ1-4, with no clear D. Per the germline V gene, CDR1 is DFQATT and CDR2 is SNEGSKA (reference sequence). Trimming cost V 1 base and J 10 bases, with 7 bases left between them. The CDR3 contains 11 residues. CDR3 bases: TGCAGTGCTAGAGGAGGAGGAAAACTGTTTTTT. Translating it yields CSARGGGKLFF.

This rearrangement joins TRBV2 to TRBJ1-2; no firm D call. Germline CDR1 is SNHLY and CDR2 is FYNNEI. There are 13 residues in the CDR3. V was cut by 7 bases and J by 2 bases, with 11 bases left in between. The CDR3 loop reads CASIRALNYGYTF. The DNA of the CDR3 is TGTGCCAGCATACGGGCTTTAAACTATGGCTACACCTTC.

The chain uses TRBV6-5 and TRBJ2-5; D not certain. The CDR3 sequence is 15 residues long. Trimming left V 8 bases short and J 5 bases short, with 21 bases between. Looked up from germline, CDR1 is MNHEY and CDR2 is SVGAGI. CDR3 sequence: CASSTLALHGETQYF. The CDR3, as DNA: TGTGCCAGCTCCACTCTGGCCCTACACGGCGAGACCCAGTACTTC.

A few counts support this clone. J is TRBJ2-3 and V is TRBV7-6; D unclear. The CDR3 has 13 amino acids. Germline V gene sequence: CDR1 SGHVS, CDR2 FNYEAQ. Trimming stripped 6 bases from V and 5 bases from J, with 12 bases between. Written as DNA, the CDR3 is TGTGCCAGCAGTTACTATGTGCAAGATACGCAGTATTTT. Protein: CASSYYVQDTQYF.

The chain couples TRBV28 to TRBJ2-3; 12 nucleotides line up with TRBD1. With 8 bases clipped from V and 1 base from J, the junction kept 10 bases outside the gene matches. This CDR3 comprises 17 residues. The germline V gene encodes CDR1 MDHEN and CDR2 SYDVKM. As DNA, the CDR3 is TGTGCCAGCCGGGGCCGGGACAGGGGGCGCGGCACAGATACGCAGTATTTT. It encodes CASRGRDRGRGTDTQYF.

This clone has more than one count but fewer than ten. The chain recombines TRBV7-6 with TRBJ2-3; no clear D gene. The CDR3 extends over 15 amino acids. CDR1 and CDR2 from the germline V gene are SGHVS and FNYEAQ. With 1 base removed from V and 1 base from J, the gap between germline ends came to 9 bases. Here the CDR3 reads CASSLEERRTDTQYF. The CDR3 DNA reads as TGTGCCAGCAGCTTAGAGGAGCGCCGCACAGATACGCAGTATTTT.

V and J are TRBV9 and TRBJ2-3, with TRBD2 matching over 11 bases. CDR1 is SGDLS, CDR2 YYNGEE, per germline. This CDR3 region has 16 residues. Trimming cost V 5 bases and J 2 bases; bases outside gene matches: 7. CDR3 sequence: CASRPNSGRDTDTQYF. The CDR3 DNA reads TGTGCCAGCAGGCCCAATAGCGGGAGGGACACAGATACGCAGTATTTT.

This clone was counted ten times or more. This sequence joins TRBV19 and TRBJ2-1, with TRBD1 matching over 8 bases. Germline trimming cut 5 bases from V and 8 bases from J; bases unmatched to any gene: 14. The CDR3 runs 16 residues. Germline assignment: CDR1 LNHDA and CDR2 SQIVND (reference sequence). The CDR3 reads CASSSSDRGVRDEQFF. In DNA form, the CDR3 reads TGTGCCAGTAGTTCCTCTGACAGGGGAGTTAGAGATGAGCAGTTCTTC.

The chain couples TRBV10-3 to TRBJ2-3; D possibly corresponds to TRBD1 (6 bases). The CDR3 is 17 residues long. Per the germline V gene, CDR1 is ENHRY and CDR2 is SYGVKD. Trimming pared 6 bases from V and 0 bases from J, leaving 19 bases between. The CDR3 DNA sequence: TGTGCCATCAGAGCCGAGGGGGTCGTTACTAGCACAGATACGCAGTATTTT. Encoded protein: CAIRAEGVVTSTDTQYF.

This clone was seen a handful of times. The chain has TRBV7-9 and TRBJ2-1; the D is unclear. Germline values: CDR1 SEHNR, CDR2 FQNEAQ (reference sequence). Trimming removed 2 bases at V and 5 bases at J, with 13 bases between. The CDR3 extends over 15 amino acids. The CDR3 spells CASSLQFDRNNEQFF. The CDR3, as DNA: TGTGCCAGCAGCTTACAGTTTGATAGGAACAATGAGCAGTTCTTC.

CDR3 sequence reads: CASSPRGVDQPQHF. CDR3 DNA sequence: TGTGCCAGCAGTCCCCGTGGGGTGGATCAGCCCCAGCATTTT. V is TRBV27 and J is TRBJ1-5, with unresolved D. CDR3 length: 14 residues. V lost 5 bases to trimming and J lost 5 bases, with 13 bases between them. The germline CDR1 and CDR2 sequences are MNHEY and SMNVEV (reference sequence).

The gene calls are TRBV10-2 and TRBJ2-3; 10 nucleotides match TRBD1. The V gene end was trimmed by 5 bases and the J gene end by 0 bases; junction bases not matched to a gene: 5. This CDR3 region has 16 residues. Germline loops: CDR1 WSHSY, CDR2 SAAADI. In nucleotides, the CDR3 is TGCGCCAGCAGTCCGACAGGGGGCGGGAGCACAGATACGCAGTATTTT. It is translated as CASSPTGGGSTDTQYF.

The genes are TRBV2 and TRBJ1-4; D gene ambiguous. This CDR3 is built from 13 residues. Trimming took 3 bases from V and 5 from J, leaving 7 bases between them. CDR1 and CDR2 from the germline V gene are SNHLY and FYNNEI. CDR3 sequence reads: CASSDGRNEKLFF. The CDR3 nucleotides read TGTGCCAGCAGTGATGGTAGGAATGAAAAACTGTTTTTT.

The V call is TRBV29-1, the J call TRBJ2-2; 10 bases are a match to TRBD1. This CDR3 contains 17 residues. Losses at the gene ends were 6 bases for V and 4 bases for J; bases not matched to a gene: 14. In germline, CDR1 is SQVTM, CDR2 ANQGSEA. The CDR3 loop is CSVGRISTGGITGELFF. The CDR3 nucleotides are TGCAGCGTCGGAAGGATCTCGACAGGGGGCATCACCGGGGAGCTGTTTTTT.